The 26 T cell receptor beta chains below all came from one sample that was sequenced in a study of blood T cell repertoires in COVID-19. Sequencing was performed with immunoSEQ multiplex PCR; in TCRdb, only in-frame clones are kept and a portion is missing. Of more than 250,000 clones detected, approximately 90% appear once; the ten largest clones hold approximately 6.5%. Sequencing was performed on peripheral blood. These TCRs come from a woman in her fifties or sixties with COVID-19, enrolled during active disease.

This rearrangement joins TRBV5-1 to TRBJ2-3, with D tentatively TRBD2 (6 bases). The germline V gene has CDR1 SGHRS and CDR2 YFSETQ. Between the trimmed V and J ends, which lost 0 bases and 5 bases, there was a span of 16 bases. The CDR3 is made up of 16 amino acids. CDR3 DNA: TGCGCCAGCAGCTTGGCTGGGACGCCCGGGGGAGATACGCAGTATTTT. Translated: CASSLAGTPGGDTQYF.

The genes are TRBV5-1 and TRBJ1-5; weak D call: TRBD1 (5 bases). V was trimmed by 4 bases and J by 7 bases, leaving 15 bases between them. This CDR3 contains 14 residues. Germline CDR1 and CDR2: SGHRS and YFSETQ. CDR3 protein: CASSPGGGKQPQHF. Written as DNA, the CDR3 is TGCGCCAGCAGCCCCGGCGGGGGGAAGCAGCCCCAGCATTTT.

This clone was counted between two and nine times. This chain joins TRBV18 and TRBJ2-1; 7 bases fit TRBD2. CDR3 length: 15 residues. V was clipped by 0 bases and J by 6 bases; unmatched bases: 5. Germline V gene sequence: CDR1 KGHSH, CDR2 LQKENI. The CDR3 is CASSPPGEGRNEQFF. As DNA, the CDR3 is TGTGCCAGCTCACCACCGGGGGAGGGCCGCAATGAGCAGTTCTTC.

The CDR3 sequence: CASSSWEHYEQFF. The CDR3 DNA follows: TGTGCCAGCAGCTCCTGGGAGCATTATGAGCAGTTCTTC. This chain joins TRBV7-2 and TRBJ2-1; TRBD2 might be the D (5 bases). With 4 bases removed from V and 8 bases from J, the gap between germline ends came to 12 bases. Germline V gene sequence: CDR1 SGHTA, CDR2 FQGNSA. This CDR3 spans 13 amino acids.

The chain combines TRBV18 with TRBJ2-7, with D uncertain. The CDR3 runs to 14 residues. The V end was cut by 2 bases, the J end by 2 bases, with 10 bases between. Per germline, CDR1 KGHSH and CDR2 LQKENI. For the CDR3, the DNA is TGTGCCAGCTCACCAGGCAGACACCCCTACGAGCAGTACTTC. Translation gives CASSPGRHPYEQYF.

V usage is TRBV24-1 and J usage is TRBJ2-1; D possibly corresponds to TRBD2 (5 bases). This CDR3 has 12 residues. From germline, CDR1 is KGHDR and CDR2 SFDVKD. V lost 6 bases, J lost 9 bases, and 11 bases lay in between. The chain's CDR3 is CATSSAGLEQFF. The CDR3 DNA follows: TGTGCCACCAGTTCCGCAGGACTTGAGCAGTTCTTC.

The V call is TRBV7-5, the J call TRBJ1-6; TRBD1, the table's D call, lacks a check against the DNA. TRBV7-5 is termed a pseudogene. The CDR3 spans 14 residues. The CDR3 loop reads CVRSLRDRLSPLHF. The CDR3 coding sequence is TGTGTCAGAAGCCTCCGGGACAGACTTTCACCCCTCCACTTT.

V is TRBV5-1 and J is TRBJ1-2; D possibly corresponds to TRBD1 (6 bases). V lost 4 bases and J 4 bases, leaving 17 bases between the germline ends. The CDR3 consists of 15 residues. The germline V gene has CDR1 SGHRS and CDR2 YFSETQ. The CDR3 here is CASSGGNQVLYGYTF. The CDR3 DNA reads TGCGCCAGCAGCGGGGGCAACCAGGTCCTCTATGGCTACACCTTC.

The genes are TRBV11-2 and TRBJ1-2, with D possibly being TRBD1 (5 bases). CDR1 and CDR2 from the germline V gene are SGHAT and FQNNGV. Between the trimmed V and J ends, which lost 2 bases and 3 bases, there was a span of 22 bases. CDR3 length equals 18 residues. The CDR3 loop is CASSLISAGSRDDYGYTF. The CDR3 DNA reads TGTGCCAGCAGCTTAATCAGCGCGGGGAGTAGGGACGACTATGGCTACACCTTC.

This rearrangement joins TRBV6-2 or TRBV6-3 to TRBJ1-5; a weak D match, TRBD1 (6 bases). Germline V lookup: CDR1 MNHEY, CDR2 SVGEGT. The CDR3 runs to 18 residues. V was pared by 2 bases and J by 0 bases, with 17 bases between. The CDR3 region is CASSYNIQGTYSNQPQHF. The CDR3 DNA reads as TGTGCCAGCAGTTACAATATCCAGGGGACGTATAGCAATCAGCCCCAGCATTTT.

The rearrangement joins TRBV28 to TRBJ2-5, with D tentatively TRBD1 (6 bases). The V and J ends lost 10 bases and 4 bases respectively, with 16 bases between them. Germline assignment: CDR1 MDHEN and CDR2 SYDVKM. This CDR3 contains 13 residues. The CDR3 nucleotides read TGTGCCACCTTTACAGGGTGGTCAGAGACCCAGTACTTC. Translation gives CATFTGWSETQYF.

This clone was counted between two and nine times. This chain connects TRBV6-1 to TRBJ2-7; 7 positions match TRBD1. J lost 4 bases, V lost 1 base, and 7 bases had no gene match. The length of the CDR3 is 15 residues. In germline, CDR1 is MNHNS, CDR2 SASEGT. Written as DNA, the CDR3 is TGTGCCAGCAGTGAAGGGCAGGGGGTTGTGTACGAGCAGTACTTC. Its translation: CASSEGQGVVYEQYF.

The chain has TRBV7-2 and TRBJ2-7; tentative D call: TRBD1 (6 bases). V was pared by 1 base and J by 2 bases, with 12 bases between. The CDR3 extends over 15 amino acids. The germline V gene has CDR1 SGHTA and CDR2 FQGNSA. CDR3 nucleotide sequence: TGTGCCAGCAGCTTAGTGACAGGTGGAGCCTACGAGCAGTACTTC. Its protein product is CASSLVTGGAYEQYF.

The chain is built from TRBV18 and TRBJ1-1; 7 nucleotides line up with TRBD1. The CDR3 is 15 amino acids. Germline CDR1 KGHSH, CDR2 LQKENI. Trimming at V came to 5 bases and at J to 3 bases, leaving 9 bases not matched to a gene. The CDR3 DNA reads TGTGCCAGCTCAACCCGACAGGGATGGGACACTGAAGCTTTCTTT. The encoded protein is CASSTRQGWDTEAFF.

The chain employs TRBV11-3 and TRBJ1-1; 9 bases align to TRBD1. J was trimmed by 6 bases and V by 4 bases; bases with no gene match: 6. Germline V gene data show CDR1 as SGHNT and CDR2 as YENEEA. The CDR3 length is 14 residues. DNA for the CDR3: TGTGCCAGCAGCTCGGGACAGGGAGGCGCTGAAGCTTTCTTT. This sequence encodes CASSSGQGGAEAFF.

J is TRBJ2-1 and V is TRBV3-1 (or the pseudogene TRBV3-2); D unresolved. From germline, CDR1 is LGHDT and CDR2 YNNKEL (reference sequence). Trimming removed 1 base from V and 0 bases from J, with 7 bases in between. This CDR3 has 15 amino acids. The CDR3 DNA is TGTGCCAGCAGCCAAGGGCACAGCTCCTACAATGAGCAGTTCTTC. Translating it yields CASSQGHSSYNEQFF.

The chain is built from TRBV10-3 and TRBJ2-7; possible D gene TRBD1, 6 bases. Germline V gene lookup returns CDR1 ENHRY and CDR2 SYGVKD. The CDR3 runs 13 residues. V was clipped by 7 bases and J by 5 bases, with 15 bases between them. This chain's CDR3 is CAIKDRMENEQYF. The CDR3 DNA sequence: TGTGCCATCAAAGACAGGATGGAAAACGAGCAGTACTTC.

The gene calls are TRBV5-6 and TRBJ2-1, with TRBD1 matching over 7 bases. CDR1 is SGHDT, CDR2 YYEEEE, per germline. The CDR3 is made up of 15 amino acids. V shed 3 bases, J shed 0 bases, and the junction held 3 bases outside the gene matches. The CDR3 loop reads CASSSGTDSYNEQFF. The DNA of the CDR3 is TGTGCCAGCAGCTCCGGGACAGACTCCTACAATGAGCAGTTCTTC.

The rearrangement uses TRBV19 and TRBJ2-6; D unresolved. Germline values: CDR1 LNHDA, CDR2 SQIVND (reference sequence). V lost 3 bases and J lost 2, with 11 bases in between. The length of the CDR3 is 16 residues. The CDR3 region is CASSITVRAGANVLTF. CDR3 nucleotides: TGTGCCAGTAGTATCACAGTACGTGCTGGGGCCAACGTCCTGACTTTC. The entire variable domain, with the rest obtained from reference TRBV19 and TRBJ2-6, is as follows: DGGITQSPKYLFRKEGQNVTLSCEQNLNHDAMYWYRQDPGQGLRLIYYSQIVNDFQKGDIAEGYSVSREKKESFPLTVTSAQKNPTAFYLCASSITVRAGANVLTFGAGSRLTVL.

V usage is TRBV6-2 or TRBV6-3 and J usage is TRBJ1-2, with D maybe TRBD1 (6 bases). This CDR3 contains 16 residues. The V gene lost 2 bases and the J gene lost 4 bases, with 17 bases spanning the gap. CDR1 and CDR2 (germline): MNHEY, SVGEGT. The CDR3, as DNA: TGTGCCAGCAGTTACGCCTGGACAGACCCTCGCTATGGCTACACCTTC. Its translation is CASSYAWTDPRYGYTF.

Only a few counts were recorded for this clone. The genes are TRBV6-1 and TRBJ2-2; no clear D. Looked up from germline, CDR1 is MNHNS and CDR2 is SASEGT. The CDR3 is 15 amino acids. V was shortened by 3 bases and J by 7 bases, with 15 bases between the two germline ends. The CDR3 loop reads CASSDSRLIIGELFF. CDR3 nucleotide sequence: TGTGCCAGCAGTGATTCGCGCCTTATAATCGGGGAGCTGTTTTTT.

The rearrangement links TRBV4-3 to TRBJ2-1, with 9 bases fitting TRBD2. CDR1 is LGHNA and CDR2 is YSLEER in the germline V gene. This CDR3 is built from 14 residues. J lost 4 bases, V lost 4 bases, and 2 bases had no gene match. The CDR3 is CASSRLADYNEQFF. In nucleotides, the CDR3 is TGCGCCAGCAGCCGACTAGCGGATTACAATGAGCAGTTCTTC.

The CDR3 DNA sequence: TGTGCCAGCAGCACTCCTAGCGGGATATACAATGAGCAGTTCTTC. It translates to CASSTPSGIYNEQFF. This sequence joins TRBV11-2 and TRBJ2-1; the match to TRBD2 covers 9 bases. CDR1 is SGHAT and CDR2 is FQNNGV in the germline V gene. There are 15 residues in the CDR3. Unmatched junction bases numbered 6, after V lost 5 bases and J lost 4 bases. Supplemented by reference TRBV11-2 and TRBJ2-1, the full variable domain reads EAGVAQSPRYKIIEKRQSVAFWCNPISGHATLYWYQQILGQGPKLLIQFQNNGVVDDSQLPKDRFSAERLKGVDSTLKIQPAKLEDSAVYLCASSTPSGIYNEQFFGPGTRLTVL.

This clone was recorded only once. The V call is TRBV18, the J call TRBJ2-2, with 12 bases identical to TRBD2. CDR3 length equals 18 residues. V gave up 1 base and J gave up 6 bases; unmatched junction bases: 9. CDR1 is KGHSH, CDR2 LQKENI, per germline. CDR3 nucleotides: TGTGCCAGCTCACCACTGCAACTAGCGGGAGGAGAGGCCGGGGAGCTGTTTTTT. Protein: CASSPLQLAGGEAGELFF. Using reference TRBV18 and TRBJ2-2 for the parts outside the CDR3, the full variable domain is NAGVMQNPRHLVRRRGQEARLRCSPMKGHSHVYWYRQLPEEGLKFMVYLQKENIIDESGMPKERFSAEFPKEGPSILRIQQVVRGDSAAYFCASSPLQLAGGEAGELFFGEGSRLTVL.

The J gene is TRBJ2-1, the V gene TRBV27; 12 bases align to TRBD2. This CDR3 has 15 amino acids. The germline CDR1 and CDR2 sequences are MNHEY and SMNVEV (reference sequence). V lost 7 bases and J lost 8; bases outside the gene matches: 9. CDR3 sequence reads: CASKDLTSGSDEQFF. CDR3 coding DNA: TGTGCCAGCAAGGACTTGACTAGCGGGAGCGATGAGCAGTTCTTC.

J is TRBJ2-3 and V is TRBV27; TRBD1 matches at 8 bases. V was clipped by 8 bases and J by 3 bases; unmatched bases: 10. CDR1 is MNHEY and CDR2 is SMNVEV in the germline V gene (reference sequence). The length of the CDR3 is 15 residues. CDR3 loop: CASVDRGEETDTQYF. CDR3 bases: TGTGCCAGCGTCGACAGGGGAGAGGAGACAGATACGCAGTATTTT.